This T cell receptor beta chain was sequenced for a study of T cells in Graves' hyperthyroidism and ophthalmopathy (dated by TCRdb to between 2017 and 2020). Background for the entire study: Peripheral blood was collected at initial diagnosis, before any treatment. The study also compared thyroid tissue and blood T-cell repertoires from roughly 6 Graves' hyperthyroidism patients. Prospective prediction of ophthalmopathy was tested in an independent validation cohort of 18 to 20 hyperthyroidism patients and around 16 patients who later progressed to ophthalmopathy. To identify distinguishing TCR V-J signatures, a discovery cohort of some 100 patients was used, comprising some 45 with Graves' ophthalmopathy and around 60 with stable Graves' hyperthyroidism. For training and testing, the 100 or so patients in the discovery cohort were randomly divided in a 7:3 ratio. The paper describes TCR Vbeta CDR3 sequencing of 140 or so peripheral blood samples, made up of about 41 ophthalmopathy patients, roughly 72 hyperthyroidism patients and roughly 17 progressor patients. Following sampling, methimazole starting at 30 mg daily was given to hyperthyroidism patients, and high-dose intravenous methylprednisolone was given to ophthalmopathy patients. Summary of the overall study and its limitations: Most expanded thyroid clonotypes (frequency above 0.001) were also found in blood, which suggests that blood repertoires may mirror thyroid immune responses. Sample size was not statistically predetermined, and blinding of investigators to group allocation was not performed. Ophthalmopathy was separated from stable hyperthyroidism by a 13 V-J signature model, with approximately 86% sensitivity and 81% to 82% specificity obtained in cross-validation and 80%/75% obtained in testing. In validation, the model predicted progression to ophthalmopathy a median of around six months before onset, with about 70% sensitivity and roughly 77% specificity.

Amplification of TCR beta CDR3 regions was carried out from RNA transcripts. A first-round RT-PCR of the TCR CDR3 used the HTBI primer set with the Qiagen OneStep RT-PCR kit. Libraries were constructed in a second round of multiplex PCR, after which size selection and purification were carried out. The libraries were sequenced on an Illumina HiSeq2000 using paired-end 100 bp reads. In the paper's pipeline: SOAPnuke was used to process the raw data, throwing out any read that contained adapters or uncalled bases, had a mean Phred below 15, or lacked an exact constant-primer or identifier match. High-quality paired reads were merged using COPE v1.2.5, and each unique nucleotide sequence was defined as a clonotype. MiTCR v1.1 was used to align clonotypes to the IMGT TRBV, TRBD and TRBJ reference segments. Analysis was restricted to V-J combinations with a frequency above 0.0001, which covered just over 98% of repertoires. The TCS score was defined as the ratio of F50 (clonal expansion) to E x V (chaos), calculated using BLOSUM62-based TCRdist between CDR3 peptides within each V-J. Welch's t-statistics and random forest reduced roughly 530 V-J features to 10 to 15, which were used in a naive Bayes classifier (R e1071). The public sequencing data were trimmed at Q25 with fastp and processed into clonotypes with MiXCR by TCRdb, which kept only in-frame beta chains. Each entry merges the rows of one CDR3 protein and shows their most common DNA and genes. What appears here as the V and J calls and clone size reflects TCRdb's work, not the paper's. The sample table records about 350,000 distinct CDR3 sequences; 14% of these occur just once. The top ten hold 20% to 25% of the sample.

Inclusive of the bounding cysteine and phenylalanine, the CDR3 is 15 residues long. The retained sequence is limited to the CDR3, 45 bases, with the frame set at the first base. V and J are trimmed by 0 bases and 7 bases, and the gene matches miss 8 bases of the junction. The CDR1 and CDR2 encoded by the germline V gene (reference sequence) are SGHNT and YYREEE. This clonotype was detected a few times. Its binding antigen is unknown. No base quality information exists; no much larger clone differs at one position. Stable Graves' hyperthyroidism was defined as no progression to ophthalmopathy during 18 months of follow-up. Hyperthyroidism patients were aged 18 to 65 years and newly diagnosed, with disease duration of less than 2 months. Exclusion was applied to patients with uncontrolled infections, other autoimmune diseases, pregnancy or lactation. Clinical symptoms, serum thyroxine and TRAb, thyroid ultrasound, and orbital computed tomography formed the basis for the diagnoses. PBMCs were separated from approximately 10 ml of fresh peripheral blood using Ficoll-Paque density gradient centrifugation. Total RNA was extracted with Trizol reagent, and quality was checked on an Agilent 2100 Bioanalyzer.

The specimen was blood. The clonotype comes from a woman aged 30 to 39 with Graves' hyperthyroidism. The V and J segments used are TRBV5-4 and TRBJ2-7, and 9 bases in between align with TRBD2. The CDR3 has the sequence CASSLARAGGGEQYF. Read as DNA, the sequence is TGTGCCAGCAGCTTGGCTCGAGCGGGAGGAGGGGAGCAGTACTTC.